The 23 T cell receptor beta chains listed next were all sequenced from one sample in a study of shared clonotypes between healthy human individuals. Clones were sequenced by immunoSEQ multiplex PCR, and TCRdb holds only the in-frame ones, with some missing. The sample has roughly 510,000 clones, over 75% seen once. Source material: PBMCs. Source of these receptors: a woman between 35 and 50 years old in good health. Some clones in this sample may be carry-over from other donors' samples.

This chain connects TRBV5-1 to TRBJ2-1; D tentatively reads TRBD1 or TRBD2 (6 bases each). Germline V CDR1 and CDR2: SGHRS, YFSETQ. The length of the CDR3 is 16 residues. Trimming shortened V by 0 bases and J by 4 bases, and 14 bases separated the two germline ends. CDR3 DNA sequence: TGCGCCAGCAGCTTGGGACAGGAGGGGATATACAATGAGCAGTTCTTC. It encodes CASSLGQEGIYNEQFF.

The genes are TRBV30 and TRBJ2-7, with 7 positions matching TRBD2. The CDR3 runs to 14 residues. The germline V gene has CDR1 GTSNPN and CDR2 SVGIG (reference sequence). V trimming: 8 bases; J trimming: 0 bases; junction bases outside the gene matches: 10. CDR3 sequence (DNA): TGTGCCGGCGGATGGGGGGGACGCTCCTACGAGCAGTACTTC. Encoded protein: CAGGWGGRSYEQYF.

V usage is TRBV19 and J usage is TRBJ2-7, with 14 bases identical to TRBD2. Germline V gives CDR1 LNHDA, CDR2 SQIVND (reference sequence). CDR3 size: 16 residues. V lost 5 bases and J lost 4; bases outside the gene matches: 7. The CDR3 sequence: CASSVQGTSGRYEQYF. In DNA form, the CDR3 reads TGTGCCAGTAGTGTACAGGGGACTAGCGGGAGATACGAGCAGTACTTC.

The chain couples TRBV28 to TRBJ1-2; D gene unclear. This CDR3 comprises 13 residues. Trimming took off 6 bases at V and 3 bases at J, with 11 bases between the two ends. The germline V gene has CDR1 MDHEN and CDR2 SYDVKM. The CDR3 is CASSSDGYYGYTF. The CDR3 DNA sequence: TGTGCCAGCAGCTCAGACGGCTACTATGGCTACACCTTC.

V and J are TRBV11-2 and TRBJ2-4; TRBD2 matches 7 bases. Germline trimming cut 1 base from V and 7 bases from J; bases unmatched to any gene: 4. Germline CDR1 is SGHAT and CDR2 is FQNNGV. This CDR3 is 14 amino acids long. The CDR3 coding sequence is TGTGCCAGCAGCTTAGGAACTAGCGTGAACATTCAGTACTTC. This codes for CASSLGTSVNIQYF.

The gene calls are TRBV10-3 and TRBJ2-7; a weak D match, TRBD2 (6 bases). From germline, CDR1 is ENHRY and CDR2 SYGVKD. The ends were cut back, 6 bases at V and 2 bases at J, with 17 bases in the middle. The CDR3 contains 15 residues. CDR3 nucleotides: TGTGCCATCAGCCCCCGCGGAGGGAACACCTACGAGCAGTACTTC. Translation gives CAISPRGGNTYEQYF.

CDR3 protein: CATGGRAGELFF. CDR3 nucleotide sequence: TGTGCCACAGGGGGAAGGGCCGGGGAGCTGTTTTTT. This chain joins TRBV28 and TRBJ2-2; 7 nucleotides line up with TRBD1. CDR1 is MDHEN, CDR2 SYDVKM, per germline. The CDR3 is 12 residues long. V dropped 10 bases and J dropped 6; count of bases not matched to a gene: 5.

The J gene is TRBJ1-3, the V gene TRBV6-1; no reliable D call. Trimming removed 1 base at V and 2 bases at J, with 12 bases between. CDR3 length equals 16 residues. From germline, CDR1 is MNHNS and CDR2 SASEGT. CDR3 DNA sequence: TGTGCCAGCAGTGAAGGTGTTATAGGAACTGGAAACACCATATATTTT. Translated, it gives CASSEGVIGTGNTIYF.

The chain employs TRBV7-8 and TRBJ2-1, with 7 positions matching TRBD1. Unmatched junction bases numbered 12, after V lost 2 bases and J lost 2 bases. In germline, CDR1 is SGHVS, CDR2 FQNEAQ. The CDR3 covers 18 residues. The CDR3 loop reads CASSLRPAWDRAYNEQFF. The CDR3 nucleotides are TGTGCCAGCAGCTTAAGGCCCGCTTGGGACAGAGCCTACAATGAGCAGTTCTTC.

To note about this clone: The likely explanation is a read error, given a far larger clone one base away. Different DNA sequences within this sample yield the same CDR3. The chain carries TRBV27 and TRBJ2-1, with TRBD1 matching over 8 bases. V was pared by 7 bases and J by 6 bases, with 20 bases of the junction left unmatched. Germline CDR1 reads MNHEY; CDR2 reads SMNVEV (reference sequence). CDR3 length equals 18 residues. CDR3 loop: CASNPQGQGTVGVNEQFF. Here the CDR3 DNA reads TGTGCCAGCAATCCCCAAGGACAGGGAACAGTAGGGGTCAATGAGCAGTTCTTC.

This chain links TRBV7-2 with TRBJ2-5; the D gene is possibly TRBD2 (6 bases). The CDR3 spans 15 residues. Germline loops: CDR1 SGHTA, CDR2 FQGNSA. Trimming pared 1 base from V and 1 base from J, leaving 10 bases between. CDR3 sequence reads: CASSLEGSGQETQYF. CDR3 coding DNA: TGTGCCAGCAGCTTAGAGGGTAGCGGCCAAGAGACCCAGTACTTC.

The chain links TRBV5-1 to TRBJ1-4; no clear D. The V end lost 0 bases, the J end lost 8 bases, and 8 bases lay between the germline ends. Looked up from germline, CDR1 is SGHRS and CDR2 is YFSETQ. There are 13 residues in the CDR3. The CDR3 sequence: CASSLDAVEKLFF. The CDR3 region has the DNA TGCGCCAGCAGCTTGGACGCAGTCGAAAAACTGTTTTTT.

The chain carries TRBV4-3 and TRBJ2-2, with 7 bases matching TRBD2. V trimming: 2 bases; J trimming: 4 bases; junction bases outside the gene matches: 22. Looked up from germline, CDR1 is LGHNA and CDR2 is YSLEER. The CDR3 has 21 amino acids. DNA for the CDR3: TGCGCCAGCAGCCAACCCTTATCTGGGACTAAGCCCGGACGACTCACCGGGGAGCTGTTTTTT. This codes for CASSQPLSGTKPGRLTGELFF.

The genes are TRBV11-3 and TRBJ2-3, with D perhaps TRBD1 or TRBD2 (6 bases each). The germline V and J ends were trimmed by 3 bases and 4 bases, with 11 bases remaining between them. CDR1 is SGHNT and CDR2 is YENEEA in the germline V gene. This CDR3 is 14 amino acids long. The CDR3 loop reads CASSFGGGSDTQYF. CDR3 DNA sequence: TGTGCCAGCAGCTTCGGGGGCGGATCAGATACGCAGTATTTT.

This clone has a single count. CDR3 nucleotides: TGCGCCAGCAGCACCCCCGGGACTAGCTCCTACAATGAGCAGTTCTTC. It encodes CASSTPGTSSYNEQFF. The rearrangement uses TRBV5-1 and TRBJ2-1, with 8 positions matching TRBD2. Germline assignment: CDR1 SGHRS and CDR2 YFSETQ. Unmatched junction bases numbered 6, after V lost 4 bases and J lost 0 bases. The CDR3 extends over 16 amino acids.

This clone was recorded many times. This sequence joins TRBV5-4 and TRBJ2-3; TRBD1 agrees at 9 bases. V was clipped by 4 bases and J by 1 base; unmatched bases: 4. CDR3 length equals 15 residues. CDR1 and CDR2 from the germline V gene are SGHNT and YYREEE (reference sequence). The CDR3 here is CASSKGQGGTDTQYF. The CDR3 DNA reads TGTGCCAGCAGCAAGGGACAGGGAGGCACAGATACGCAGTATTTT.

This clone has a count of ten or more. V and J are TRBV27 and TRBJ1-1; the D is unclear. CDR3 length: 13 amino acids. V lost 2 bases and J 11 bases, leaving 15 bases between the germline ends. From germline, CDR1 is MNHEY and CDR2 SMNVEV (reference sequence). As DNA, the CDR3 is TGTGCCAGCAGTTTAGGGCACGGATTGGTGGCTTTCTTT. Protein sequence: CASSLGHGLVAFF.

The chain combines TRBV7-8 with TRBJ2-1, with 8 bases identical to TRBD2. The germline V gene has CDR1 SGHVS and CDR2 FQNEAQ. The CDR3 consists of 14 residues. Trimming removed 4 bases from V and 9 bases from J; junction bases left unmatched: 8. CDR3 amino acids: CASSYSGAGGEQFF. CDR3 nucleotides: TGTGCCAGCAGCTATAGCGGGGCCGGGGGTGAGCAGTTCTTC.

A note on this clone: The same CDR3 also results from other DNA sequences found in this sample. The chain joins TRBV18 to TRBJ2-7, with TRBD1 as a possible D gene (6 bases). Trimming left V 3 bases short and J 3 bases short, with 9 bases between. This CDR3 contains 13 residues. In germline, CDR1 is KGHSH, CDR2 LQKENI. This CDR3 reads CASSPDSRYEQYF. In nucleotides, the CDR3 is TGTGCCAGCTCACCGGACAGCCGCTACGAGCAGTACTTC.

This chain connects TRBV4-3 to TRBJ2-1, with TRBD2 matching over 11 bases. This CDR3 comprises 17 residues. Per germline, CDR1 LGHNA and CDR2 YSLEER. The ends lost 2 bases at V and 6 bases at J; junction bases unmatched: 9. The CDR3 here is CASSQSLLAGVGNEQFF. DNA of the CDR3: TGCGCCAGCAGCCAATCCCTACTAGCGGGAGTTGGCAATGAGCAGTTCTTC.

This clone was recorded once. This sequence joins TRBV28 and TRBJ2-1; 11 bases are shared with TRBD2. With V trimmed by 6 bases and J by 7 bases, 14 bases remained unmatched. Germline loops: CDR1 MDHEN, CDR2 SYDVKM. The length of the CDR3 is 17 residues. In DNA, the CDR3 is TGTGCCAGCAGCCCACCCCTGGGACTAGCGGACGGTAATGAGCAGTTCTTC. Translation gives CASSPPLGLADGNEQFF.

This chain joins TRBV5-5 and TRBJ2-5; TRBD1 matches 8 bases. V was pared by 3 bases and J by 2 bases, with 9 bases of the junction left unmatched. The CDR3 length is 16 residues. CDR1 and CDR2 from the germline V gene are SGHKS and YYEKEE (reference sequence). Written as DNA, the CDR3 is TGTGCCAGCAGCTCGGCCAGGGGGCGGTTTCAAGAGACCCAGTACTTC. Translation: CASSSARGRFQETQYF.

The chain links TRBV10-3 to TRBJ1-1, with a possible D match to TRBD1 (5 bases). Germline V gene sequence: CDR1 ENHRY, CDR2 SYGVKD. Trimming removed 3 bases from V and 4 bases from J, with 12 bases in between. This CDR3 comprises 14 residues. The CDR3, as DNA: TGTGCCATCAGTGAATCTGGGACTCTCACTGAAGCTTTCTTT. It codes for CAISESGTLTEAFF.